These T cell receptor beta chains were read from a single sample in a study of cytomegalovirus exposure and HLA in healthy donors. Data came from immunoSEQ multiplex PCR; TCRdb stores just in-frame clones and leaves some out. The repertoire includes more than 250,000 clones, roughly 87% of them detected once, and roughly 1.2% sits in the top ten. The material sequenced was PBMCs. The receptors stem from a woman aged 30 to 39 in good health and CMV-seropositive. The CDR3 runs from the conserved cysteine through the conserved F or W. Each record gives: CDR3 length, J gene, D gene, V gene, clone size, CDR3 protein, CDR3 DNA. The D gene is left open where the match is weak. Clone size is given for some rows only: seen once, a few or many times, or a class if the clone is expanded.

>13|TRBJ2-1|TRBD1|TRBV4-3|.
CASSQNNRGLLFF
TGCGCCAGCAGCCAAAATAACAGGGGCCTACTGTTCTTC
>12|TRBJ2-2|.|TRBV6-6|.
CASSSGYGELFF
TGTGCCAGCAGTTCGGGCTACGGGGAGCTGTTTTTT
>14|TRBJ1-5|.|TRBV19|.
CASSRRGGGQPQHF
TGTGCCAGTAGTCGCCGTGGCGGGGGTCAGCCCCAGCATTTT
>14|TRBJ2-7|.|TRBV2|.
CASRGIAVLYEQYF
TGTGCCAGCCGGGGTATAGCGGTCCTCTACGAGCAGTACTTC
>15|TRBJ1-3|.|TRBV5-6|.
CASSLAGVYGNTIYF
TGTGCCAGCAGCTTGGCAGGGGTTTATGGAAACACCATATATTTT
>16|TRBJ1-3|TRBD1|TRBV28|.
CASLSSRGPSGNTIYF
TGTGCCAGCCTATCCTCCAGGGGGCCCTCTGGAAACACCATATATTTT
>14|TRBJ1-6|.|TRBV6-5|.
CASSYGGMNSPLHF
TGTGCCAGCAGTTACGGGGGTATGAATTCACCCCTCCACTTT
>15|TRBJ2-7|.|TRBV4-3|once
CASSQEGYSGYEQYF
TGCGCCAGCAGCCAAGAGGGGTATAGCGGTTACGAGCAGTACTTC
>11|TRBJ1-3|.|TRBV11-2|.
CASSLQDTIYF
TGTGCCAGCAGCTTACAAGACACCATATATTTT
>18|TRBJ2-3|TRBD1|TRBV9|.
CASSLRLGRQGRADTQYF
TGTGCCAGCAGCCTCCGATTGGGGCGACAGGGTAGGGCAGATACGCAGTATTTT
>15|TRBJ2-5|TRBD2|TRBV28|once
CASRGLAGDQETQYF
TGTGCCAGCAGGGGACTAGCGGGAGACCAAGAGACCCAGTACTTC
>16|TRBJ1-5|.|TRBV18|.
CASSPQSSYSNQPQHF
TGTGCCAGCTCACCACAGAGTAGTTACAGCAATCAGCCCCAGCATTTT
>13|TRBJ2-7|TRBD1|TRBV19|.
CASSQGVGYEQYF
TGTGCCAGTAGTCAGGGGGTCGGCTACGAGCAGTACTTC
>16|TRBJ2-1|.|TRBV7-9|.
CASSLTVAGLGNEQFF
TGTGCCAGCAGCCTGACGGTCGCAGGGTTAGGGAATGAGCAGTTCTTC
>15|TRBJ2-1|TRBD2|TRBV28|.
CASSQVGGGGNEQFF
TGTGCCAGCAGCCAAGTTGGCGGGGGAGGCAATGAGCAGTTCTTC
>16|TRBJ1-6|TRBD1|TRBV4-3|.
CASSQDQTGERSPLHF
TGCGCCAGCAGCCAAGATCAGACAGGGGAGAGGTCACCCCTCCACTTT
>12|TRBJ1-2|.|TRBV30|once
CAWSNPPRGYTF
TGTGCCTGGAGTAACCCCCCTCGTGGCTACACCTTC
>16|TRBJ2-7|TRBD2|TRBV4-2|.
CASSQNRGGQRYEQYF
TGTGCCAGCAGCCAAAATCGGGGGGGACAAAGATACGAGCAGTACTTC
>18|TRBJ2-7|TRBD1|TRBV5-1|.
CASSLGQGLSYYSYEQYF
TGCGCCAGCAGCTTGGGACAGGGTTTATCCTACTACTCCTACGAGCAGTACTTC
>13|TRBJ2-7|.|TRBV5-6|.
CASSLVTMNEQYF
TGTGCCAGCAGCTTGGTTACGATGAACGAGCAGTACTTC
>15|TRBJ2-7|TRBD1|TRBV9|.
CASSPAGTGVHEQYF
TGTGCCAGCAGCCCAGCCGGGACAGGGGTCCACGAGCAGTACTTC
>15|TRBJ1-1|.|TRBV25-1|.
CASRTTGGRGTEAFF
TGTGCCAGCAGGACTACCGGGGGGCGGGGGACTGAAGCTTTCTTT
>12|TRBJ1-1|.|TRBV28|.
CASRRDNTEAFF
TGTGCCAGCAGACGGGACAACACTGAAGCTTTCTTT
>17|TRBJ1-1|.|TRBV27|.
CASSLGPRNRMNTEAFF
TGTGCCAGCAGTTTAGGGCCCCGAAACCGCATGAACACTGAAGCTTTCTTT
>17|TRBJ1-3|.|TRBV6-1|.
CASSEVSTGGSGNTIYF
TGTGCCAGCAGTGAGGTGTCGACAGGTGGCTCTGGAAACACCATATATTTT
>16|TRBJ1-2|TRBD1|TRBV19|.
CASSIRPTGGEYGYTF
TGTGCCAGTAGTATTCGGCCGACAGGGGGCGAATATGGCTACACCTTC
>11|TRBJ2-1|.|TRBV14|.
CASSHFGEQFF
TGTGCCAGCAGCCATTTCGGTGAGCAGTTCTTC
>17|TRBJ2-1|TRBD2|TRBV6-4|.
CASSDSTLAGVINEQFF
TGTGCCAGCAGTGACTCGACTCTAGCGGGAGTTATCAATGAGCAGTTCTTC
>17|TRBJ2-7|.|TRBV28|.
CASSFDHRVSSSYEQYF
TGTGCCAGCAGTTTTGATCACAGGGTCTCGAGCTCCTACGAGCAGTACTTC
>15|TRBJ2-7|TRBD1|TRBV27|.
CASSRSDRGGYEQYF
TGTGCCAGCAGTCGCTCTGACAGGGGGGGATACGAGCAGTACTTC
>17|TRBJ2-6|.|TRBV19|.
CASRRGVARSGANVLTF
TGTGCCAGTCGTAGGGGGGTCGCTCGCTCTGGGGCCAACGTCCTGACTTTC
>15|TRBJ1-4|TRBD1|TRBV30|.
CAWSEADRGDEKLFF
TGTGCCTGGAGTGAAGCGGACAGGGGCGATGAAAAACTGTTTTTT
>10|TRBJ2-3|.|TRBV29-1|.
CSVLADTQYF
TGCAGCGTCCTAGCAGATACGCAGTATTTT
>15|TRBJ2-2|.|TRBV6-1|.
CASSEMLGETGELFF
TGTGCCAGCAGTGAGATGTTGGGGGAAACCGGGGAGCTGTTTTTT
>13|TRBJ2-1|.|TRBV2|.
CASSEPTGNEQFF
TGTGCCAGCAGTGAACCCACCGGGAATGAGCAGTTCTTC
>13|TRBJ1-1|TRBD1|TRBV29-1|.
CSVVGRGDTEAFF
TGCAGCGTTGTGGGCAGGGGGGACACTGAAGCTTTCTTT
>17|TRBJ1-1|.|TRBV21-1|.
CASSIHRDRGGNTEAFF
TGTGCCAGCAGCATCCACAGGGATCGAGGGGGCAACACTGAAGCTTTCTTT
>15|TRBJ2-5|TRBD1|TRBV28|.
CASSPRDRTGETQYF
TGTGCCAGCAGTCCCCGGGACAGGACGGGGGAGACCCAGTACTTC
>12|TRBJ1-4|.|TRBV19|.
CASSIDGEKLFF
TGTGCCAGTAGTATCGACGGTGAAAAACTGTTTTTT
>16|TRBJ1-2|TRBD1|TRBV5-6|.
CASSLGQVGANYGYTF
TGTGCCAGCAGCTTAGGACAGGTGGGGGCTAACTATGGCTACACCTTC
>16|TRBJ2-2|TRBD2|TRBV4-1|.
CASSPRASGDTGELFF
TGCGCCAGCAGCCCAAGAGCTAGCGGGGACACCGGGGAGCTGTTTTTT